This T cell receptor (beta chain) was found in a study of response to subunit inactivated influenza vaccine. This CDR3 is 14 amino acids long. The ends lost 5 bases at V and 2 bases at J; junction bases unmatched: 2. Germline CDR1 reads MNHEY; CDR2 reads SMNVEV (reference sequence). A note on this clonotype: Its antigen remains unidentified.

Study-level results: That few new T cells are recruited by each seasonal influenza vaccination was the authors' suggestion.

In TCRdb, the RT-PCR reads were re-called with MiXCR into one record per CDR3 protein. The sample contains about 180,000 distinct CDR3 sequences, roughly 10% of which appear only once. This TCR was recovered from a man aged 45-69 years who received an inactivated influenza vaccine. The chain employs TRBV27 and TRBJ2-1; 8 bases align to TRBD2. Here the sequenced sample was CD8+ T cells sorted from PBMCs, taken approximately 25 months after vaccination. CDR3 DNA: TGTGCCAGCAGTGTTAGCGGGACCTACAATGAGCAGTTCTTC. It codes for CASSVSGTYNEQFF.